This TCR beta chain was sequenced during a study of T cell responses to AZD1222 COVID-19 vaccine. Some clones are missing from TCRdb's copy, which holds only in-frame ones; the method was immunoSEQ multiplex PCR. The sample carries over 60,000 clones, 87% recorded once. The CDR3 contains 15 residues. The V gene's germline CDR1 is LGHNA and CDR2 YSLEER. V was trimmed by 0 bases and J by 5 bases, leaving 11 bases between them. The TCR was taken from an adult in good health. Specimen: peripheral blood, collected on day 0 of AZD1222 vaccination. The chain joins TRBV4-3 to TRBJ1-5; unclear D gene. The CDR3 DNA sequence: TGCGCCAGCAGCCAAGACTACGACTCATATCAGCCCCAGCATTTT. Residues: CASSQDYDSYQPQHF.